This is a list of T cell receptor beta chains from one sample in a study of T cell responses to AZD1222 COVID-19 vaccine. Using immunoSEQ multiplex PCR, the repertoire was profiled, and TCRdb retains in-frame clones only, with some absent. The repertoire consists of around 140,000 clones, with roughly 90% occurring once and the leading ten covering approximately 1.5%. Sample: peripheral blood, taken on day 0 of AZD1222 vaccination. The receptors stem from an adult in good health. Each CDR3 is given with its conserved first and last residue. The D gene is left open where the match is weak. Part of the rows lack a size; the others show once, few, many or a class for expanded clones.

TRBV27	TRBD1	-	TRBJ1-1	CASRLGQGAQAFF	TGTGCCAGCAGACTGGGACAGGGGGCTCAGGCTTTCTTT
TRBV9	-	-	TRBJ2-7	CASSVGLSADTSYEQYF	TGTGCCAGCAGCGTAGGCCTTTCCGCAGACACTTCCTACGAGCAGTACTTC
TRBV27	TRBD1	-	TRBJ1-2	CASSPGQGAPGYTF	TGTGCCAGCAGTCCTGGACAGGGGGCGCCTGGCTACACCTTC
TRBV5-6	-	-	TRBJ1-2	CASSTGYGQTVYGYTF	TGTGCCAGCAGCACCGGCTATGGACAGACAGTCTATGGCTACACCTTC
TRBV7-9	-	-	TRBJ2-1	CASSLDAGGLGHEQFF	TGTGCCAGCAGCTTAGATGCGGGCGGACTGGGTCATGAGCAGTTCTTC
TRBV19	-	-	TRBJ1-6	CASSRDISFNSPLHF	TGTGCCAGTAGTAGGGACATCAGCTTCAATTCACCCCTCCACTTT
TRBV27	TRBD1	-	TRBJ1-2	CASSSQTGGGYTF	TGTGCCAGCAGTTCCCAGACAGGGGGTGGCTACACCTTC
TRBV28	-	-	TRBJ2-3	CASSSRETDTQYF	TGTGCCAGCAGTTCCCGGGAAACAGATACGCAGTATTTT
TRBV9	TRBD2	-	TRBJ2-5	CASTRASGRGETQYF	TGTGCCAGCACCCGAGCTAGCGGACGGGGAGAGACCCAGTACTTC
TRBV11-1	-	-	TRBJ1-4	CASSFQGSTEKLFF	TGTGCCAGCAGCTTTCAGGGTTCAACTGAAAAACTGTTTTTT
TRBV7-9	TRBD1	-	TRBJ1-1	CASSLGGQGTEAFF	TGTGCCAGCAGCTTAGGCGGACAGGGCACTGAAGCTTTCTTT
TRBV6-2/TRBV6-3	TRBD2	-	TRBJ2-5	CASSYSSRGGETQYF	TGTGCCAGCAGTTACTCCAGTCGGGGAGGGGAGACCCAGTACTTC
TRBV9	-	once	TRBJ2-1	CASSVGKGEQFF	TGTGCCAGCAGCGTAGGAAAAGGAGAGCAGTTCTTC
TRBV5-5	TRBD1	-	TRBJ1-5	CASSQAGGRQPQHF	TGTGCCAGCAGCCAGGCAGGGGGAAGACAGCCCCAGCATTTT
TRBV4-1	-	-	TRBJ2-1	CASSQEGGNEQFF	TGCGCCAGCAGCCAAGAAGGGGGCAATGAGCAGTTCTTC
TRBV11-3	TRBD2	-	TRBJ2-5	CASSPGLAGEETQYF	TGTGCCAGCAGCCCTGGACTAGCGGGGGAAGAGACCCAGTACTTC
TRBV10-1	TRBD2	once	TRBJ2-7	CASSESRVSGNYEQYF	TGCGCCAGCAGTGAGTCGAGGGTCAGCGGGAACTACGAGCAGTACTTC
TRBV19	TRBD1	-	TRBJ1-5	CASSTTDREGQPQHF	TGTGCCAGTAGTACAACGGACAGGGAAGGCCAGCCCCAGCATTTT
TRBV12-3/TRBV12-4	TRBD1	-	TRBJ2-1	CASSGDRVHEQFF	TGTGCCAGCAGTGGGGACAGGGTCCATGAGCAGTTCTTC
TRBV18	TRBD1	-	TRBJ1-2	CASSPPGGSGYTF	TGTGCCAGCTCCCCACCAGGGGGCAGCGGCTACACCTTC
TRBV7-9	TRBD2	once	TRBJ2-7	CASSSGLLGSSYEQYF	TGTGCCAGCAGCTCGGGACTACTGGGGAGCTCCTACGAGCAGTACTTC
TRBV11-3	TRBD1	-	TRBJ1-4	CASSLGRDRFNEKLFF	TGTGCCAGCAGCTTAGGCCGGGACAGGTTTAATGAAAAACTGTTTTTT
TRBV18	-	-	TRBJ2-5	CASSRGRGAEETQYF	TGTGCCAGCTCACGTGGAAGGGGCGCAGAGGAGACCCAGTACTTC
TRBV7-3	-	-	TRBJ1-6	CASSLTWGNNSPLHF	TGTGCCAGCAGCTTAACGTGGGGCAATAATTCACCCCTCCACTTT
TRBV3-1/TRBV3-2	-	-	TRBJ1-2	CASSQDPRGGYGYTF	TGTGCCAGCAGCCAAGATCCCCGGGGAGGGTATGGCTACACCTTC
TRBV14	-	-	TRBJ1-6	CASSQVPLVGGDSPLHF	TGTGCCAGCAGCCAAGTACCTCTGGTAGGCGGGGATTCACCCCTCCACTTT
TRBV14	TRBD1	-	TRBJ2-1	CASSQRDRAFDEQFF	TGTGCCAGCAGCCAAAGGGACAGGGCTTTTGATGAGCAGTTCTTC
TRBV11-3	-	-	TRBJ1-3	CASSFEGSSGNTIYF	TGTGCCAGCAGCTTCGAGGGGAGCTCTGGAAACACCATATATTTT
TRBV19	-	-	TRBJ2-7	CASSLWSGVSGEQYF	TGTGCCAGTAGTTTGTGGTCGGGGGTGAGTGGGGAGCAGTACTTC
TRBV20-1	-	-	TRBJ1-2	CSASLGSGYTF	TGCAGTGCTAGTTTGGGCTCTGGCTACACCTTC
TRBV6-5	-	-	TRBJ2-1	CASSAQLYNEQFF	TGTGCCAGCAGCGCCCAGCTATACAATGAGCAGTTCTTC
TRBV5-1	-	-	TRBJ2-6	CASSLDPADPLSGANVLTF	TGCGCCAGCAGCTTGGATCCGGCCGACCCCCTCTCTGGGGCCAACGTCCTGACTTTC
TRBV11-2	-	-	TRBJ2-2	CASSLWGGSGELFF	TGTGCCAGCAGCTTGTGGGGTGGGTCCGGGGAGCTGTTTTTT
TRBV5-1	-	-	TRBJ2-7	CASSLSSYEQYF	TGCGCCAGCAGTTTAAGCTCCTACGAGCAGTACTTC
TRBV5-1	-	-	TRBJ1-1	CASSLAKSTEAFF	TGCGCCAGCAGCTTGGCCAAGTCCACTGAAGCTTTCTTT
TRBV6-5	-	-	TRBJ1-1	CASTTSMGEAFF	TGTGCCAGCACTACCTCAATGGGTGAAGCTTTCTTT
TRBV12-3/TRBV12-4	-	-	TRBJ2-7	CASSRDNSYEQYF	TGTGCCAGCAGCCGGGACAATTCCTACGAGCAGTACTTC
TRBV11-2	-	-	TRBJ2-1	CASSLPGREQFF	TGTGCCAGCAGCTTACCCGGCCGCGAGCAGTTCTTC
TRBV7-9	TRBD2	-	TRBJ2-3	CATFLGSGSRLSTDTQYF	TGTGCCACTTTTTTAGGTAGCGGGAGTCGTCTGAGCACAGATACGCAGTATTTT
TRBV14	TRBD2	once	TRBJ2-2	CASSLAGGNTGELFF	TGTGCCAGCAGCTTGGCGGGAGGTAACACCGGGGAGCTGTTTTTT
TRBV28	TRBD1	-	TRBJ1-1	CAVRGFTEAFF	TGTGCTGTCAGGGGGTTTACTGAAGCTTTCTTT
TRBV5-4	TRBD1	few	TRBJ1-1	CASSWFPRDSEAFF	TGTGCCAGCAGCTGGTTTCCCCGGGACAGTGAAGCTTTCTTT
TRBV6-5	-	once	TRBJ1-1	CASSYDVGTEAFF	TGTGCCAGCAGTTACGATGTGGGCACTGAAGCTTTCTTT
TRBV7-2	TRBD2	-	TRBJ2-1	CASSQEGASGGQQFF	TGTGCCAGCAGCCAAGAGGGGGCTAGCGGGGGACAGCAGTTCTTC
TRBV7-2	-	-	TRBJ2-2	CASSFRQRNTEELFF	TGTGCCAGCAGCTTCAGACAGAGGAACACCGAGGAGCTGTTTTTT
TRBV7-9	-	once	TRBJ1-2	CASSLYAGSYGYTF	TGTGCCAGCAGCTTATACGCGGGATCCTATGGCTACACCTTC
TRBV28	TRBD2	-	TRBJ2-7	CASSPGLAHLGEQYF	TGTGCCAGCAGTCCTGGACTAGCCCACTTAGGGGAGCAGTACTTC
TRBV10-3	-	-	TRBJ1-2	CAISEERPTRGYTF	TGTGCCATCAGTGAGGAGCGGCCTACCCGTGGCTACACCTTC
TRBV6-2/TRBV6-3	TRBD1	-	TRBJ1-1	CASSSDRMNTEAFF	TGTGCCAGCAGTTCGGACAGGATGAACACTGAAGCTTTCTTT
TRBV11-2	TRBD2	-	TRBJ2-5	CASSATSGVETQYF	TGTGCCAGCAGCGCGACTAGCGGGGTAGAGACCCAGTACTTC
TRBV6-1	TRBD1	-	TRBJ1-2	CASSEASGGYGYTF	TGTGCCAGCAGTGAAGCGTCAGGGGGCTATGGCTACACCTTC
TRBV19	-	-	TRBJ1-1	CATLPRVSRDVKGMNTEAFF	TGTGCCACCTTACCCAGGGTTTCCAGGGATGTCAAGGGGATGAACACTGAAGCTTTCTTT
TRBV10-2	TRBD2	-	TRBJ2-5	CASSDSGRRGAQYF	TGCGCCAGCAGTGATAGCGGGAGGCGGGGGGCCCAGTACTTC
TRBV5-1	-	-	TRBJ1-1	CASSPGGISNTEAFF	TGCGCCAGCAGCCCGGGGGGGATTTCGAACACTGAAGCTTTCTTT
TRBV7-2	-	-	TRBJ2-2	CASSLDLLFRSGRTGELFF	TGTGCCAGCAGCTTAGATTTATTGTTTCGTAGCGGTCGGACCGGGGAGCTGTTTTTT
TRBV7-3	-	-	TRBJ2-2	CASSPRTANTGELFF	TGTGCCAGCAGCCCTCGGACGGCTAACACCGGGGAGCTGTTTTTT